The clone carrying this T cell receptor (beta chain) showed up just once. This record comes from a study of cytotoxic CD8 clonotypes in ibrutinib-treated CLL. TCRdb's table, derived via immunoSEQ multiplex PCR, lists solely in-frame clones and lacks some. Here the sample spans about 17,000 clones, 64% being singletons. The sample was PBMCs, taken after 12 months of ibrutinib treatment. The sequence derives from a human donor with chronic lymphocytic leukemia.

In DNA, the CDR3 is TGTGCCAGCAGCTTACCTCTGAACGCTTACTCCTACGAGCAGTACTTC. Its protein is CASSLPLNAYSYEQYF. The V call is TRBV11-2, the J call TRBJ2-7, with D uncertain. Trimming stripped 2 bases from V and 0 bases from J, with 14 bases between. The CDR3 sequence is 16 residues long. Germline V lookup: CDR1 SGHAT, CDR2 FQNNGV. Supplemented by reference TRBV11-2 and TRBJ2-7, the full variable domain reads EAGVAQSPRYKIIEKRQSVAFWCNPISGHATLYWYQQILGQGPKLLIQFQNNGVVDDSQLPKDRFSAERLKGVDSTLKIQPAKLEDSAVYLCASSLPLNAYSYEQYFGPGTRLTVT.